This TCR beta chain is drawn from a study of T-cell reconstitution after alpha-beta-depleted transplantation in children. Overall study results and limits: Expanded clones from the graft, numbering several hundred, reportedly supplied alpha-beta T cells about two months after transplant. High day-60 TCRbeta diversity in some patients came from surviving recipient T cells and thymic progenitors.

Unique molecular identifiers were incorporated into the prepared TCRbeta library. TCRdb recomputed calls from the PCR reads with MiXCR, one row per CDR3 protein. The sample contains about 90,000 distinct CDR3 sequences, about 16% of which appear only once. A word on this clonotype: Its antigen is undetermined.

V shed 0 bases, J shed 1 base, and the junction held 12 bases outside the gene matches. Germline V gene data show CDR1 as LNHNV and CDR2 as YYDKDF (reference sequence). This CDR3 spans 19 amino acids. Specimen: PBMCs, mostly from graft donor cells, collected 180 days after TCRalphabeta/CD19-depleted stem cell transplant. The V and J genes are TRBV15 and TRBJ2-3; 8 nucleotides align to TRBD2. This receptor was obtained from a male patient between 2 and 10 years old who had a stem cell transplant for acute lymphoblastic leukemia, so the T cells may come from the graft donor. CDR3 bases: TGTGCCACCAGCAGAGATCGGTCTAGCGGGTTGGGGGGCACAGATACGCAGTATTTT. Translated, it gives CATSRDRSSGLGGTDTQYF.